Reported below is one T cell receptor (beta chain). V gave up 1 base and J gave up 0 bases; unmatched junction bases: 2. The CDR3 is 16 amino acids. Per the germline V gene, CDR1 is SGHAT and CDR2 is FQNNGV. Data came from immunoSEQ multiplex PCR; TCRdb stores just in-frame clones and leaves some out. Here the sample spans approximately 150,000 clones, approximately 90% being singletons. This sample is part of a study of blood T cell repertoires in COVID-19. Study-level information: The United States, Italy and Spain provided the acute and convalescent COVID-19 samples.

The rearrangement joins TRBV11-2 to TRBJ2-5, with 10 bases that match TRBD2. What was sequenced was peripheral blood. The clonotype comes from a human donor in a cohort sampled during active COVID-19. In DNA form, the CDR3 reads TGTGCCAGCAGCTTAGGGACTAGCGGAAACCAAGAGACCCAGTACTTC. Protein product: CASSLGTSGNQETQYF.